This T cell receptor beta chain was identified during a study of cytotoxic CD8 clonotypes in ibrutinib-treated CLL. The wider study: The response samples were taken once patients had been treated for a median of about 12 months, range 6 to 36. Regarding the study as a whole: Public clonotypes, an uncommon group, contracted or remained stable on treatment. Clonality went up at the time of ibrutinib response, stayed stable in sustained remission, and later dropped back toward its baseline level at progression.

This CDR3 is built from 16 residues. Per the germline V gene, CDR1 is SEHNR and CDR2 is FQNEAQ (reference sequence). The J segment lost 1 base and the V segment lost 5 bases, leaving 8 bases of the junction unmatched. As for this clone: Its antigen is currently unknown.

Repertoires were generated with immunoSEQ multiplex PCR, while TCRdb's copy carries only in-frame clones and drops some. The sample holds about 130,000 clones, under 90% seen once. Sample: PBMCs, taken after 24 months of ibrutinib treatment. V and J are TRBV7-9 and TRBJ2-1; TRBD2 matches 7 bases. This clonotype was obtained from a human donor with chronic lymphocytic leukemia. CDR3 nucleotides: TGTGCCAGCAGCACCATTCCCGGGAGGTCCTACAATGAGCAGTTCTTC. As protein: CASSTIPGRSYNEQFF.